Described below is a single T cell receptor beta chain sequence and its context. What it binds is not known. The data are from a study of blood T cells in healthy people across ages. Germline assignment: CDR1 MNHEY and CDR2 SMNVEV (reference sequence). The CDR3 runs to 13 residues. Germline trimming cut 6 bases from V and 10 bases from J; bases unmatched to any gene: 9. Whole-study findings and limits: Roughly linear age-related decline in beta diversity appeared, significant by age about 40.

The second PCR ran about 6 to 12 cycles with a sample-barcoded 5' primer and J-beta primers. A template-switch adaptor that had 12 random nucleotides put a tag on each cDNA molecule. TCRdb passed the 5' RACE reads through MiXCR, listing each CDR3 protein once. The sample consists of some 1.7 million distinct CDR3 sequences, roughly 30% of them appearing once. The sequence derives from a woman in her 30s in good health. Source material: blood. The chain has TRBV27 and TRBJ1-5; 7 positions agree with TRBD1. The CDR3 coding sequence is TGTGCCAGCAGCCCCGGGGTAGGGGGCCCCCAGCATTTT. Encoded protein: CASSPGVGGPQHF.